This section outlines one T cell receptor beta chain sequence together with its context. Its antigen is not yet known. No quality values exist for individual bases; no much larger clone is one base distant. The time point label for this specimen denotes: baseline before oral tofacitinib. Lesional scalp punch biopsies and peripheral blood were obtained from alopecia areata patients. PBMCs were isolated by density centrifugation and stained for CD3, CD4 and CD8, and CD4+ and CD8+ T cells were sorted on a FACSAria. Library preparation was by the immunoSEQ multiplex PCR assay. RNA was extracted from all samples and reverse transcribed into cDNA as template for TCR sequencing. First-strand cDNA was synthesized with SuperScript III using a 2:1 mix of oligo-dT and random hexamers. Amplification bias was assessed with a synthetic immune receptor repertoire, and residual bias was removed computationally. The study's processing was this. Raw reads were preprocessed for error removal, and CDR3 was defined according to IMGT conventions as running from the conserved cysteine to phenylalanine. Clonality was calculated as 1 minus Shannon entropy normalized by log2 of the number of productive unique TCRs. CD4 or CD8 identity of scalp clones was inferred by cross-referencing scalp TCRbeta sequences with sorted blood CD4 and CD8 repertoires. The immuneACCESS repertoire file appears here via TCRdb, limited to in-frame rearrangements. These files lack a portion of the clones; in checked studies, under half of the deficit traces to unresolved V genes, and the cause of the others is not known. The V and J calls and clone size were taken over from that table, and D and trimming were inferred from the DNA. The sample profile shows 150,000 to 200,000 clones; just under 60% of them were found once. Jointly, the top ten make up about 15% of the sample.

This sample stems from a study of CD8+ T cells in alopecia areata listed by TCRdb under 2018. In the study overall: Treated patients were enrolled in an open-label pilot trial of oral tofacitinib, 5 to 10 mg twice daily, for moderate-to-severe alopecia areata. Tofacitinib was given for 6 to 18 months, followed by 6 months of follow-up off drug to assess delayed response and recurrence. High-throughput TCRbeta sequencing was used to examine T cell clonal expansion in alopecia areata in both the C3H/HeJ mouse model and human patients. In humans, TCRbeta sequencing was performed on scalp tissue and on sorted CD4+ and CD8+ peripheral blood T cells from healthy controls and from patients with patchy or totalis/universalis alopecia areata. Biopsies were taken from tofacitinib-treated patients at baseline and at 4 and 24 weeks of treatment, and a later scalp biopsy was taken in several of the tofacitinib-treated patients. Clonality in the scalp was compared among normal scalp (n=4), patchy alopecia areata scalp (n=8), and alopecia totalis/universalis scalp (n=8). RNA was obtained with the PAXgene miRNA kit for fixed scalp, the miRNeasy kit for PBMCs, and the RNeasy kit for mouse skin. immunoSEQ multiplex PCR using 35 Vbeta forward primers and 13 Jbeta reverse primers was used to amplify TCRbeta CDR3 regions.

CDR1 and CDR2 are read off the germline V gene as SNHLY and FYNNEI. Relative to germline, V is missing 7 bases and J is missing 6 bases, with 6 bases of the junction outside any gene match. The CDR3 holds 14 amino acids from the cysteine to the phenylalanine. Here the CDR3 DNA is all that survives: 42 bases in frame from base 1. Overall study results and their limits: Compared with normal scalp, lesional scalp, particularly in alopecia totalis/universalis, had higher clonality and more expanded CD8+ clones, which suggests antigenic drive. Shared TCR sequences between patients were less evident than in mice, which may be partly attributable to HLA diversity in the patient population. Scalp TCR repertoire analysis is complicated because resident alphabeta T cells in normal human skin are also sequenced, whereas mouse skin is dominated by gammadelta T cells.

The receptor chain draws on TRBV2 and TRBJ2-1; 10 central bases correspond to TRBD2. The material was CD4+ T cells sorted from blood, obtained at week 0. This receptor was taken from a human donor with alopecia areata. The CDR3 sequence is CASTAERGGNEQFF. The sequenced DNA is TGTGCCAGCACCGCGGAGCGGGGGGGCAATGAGCAGTTCTTC.